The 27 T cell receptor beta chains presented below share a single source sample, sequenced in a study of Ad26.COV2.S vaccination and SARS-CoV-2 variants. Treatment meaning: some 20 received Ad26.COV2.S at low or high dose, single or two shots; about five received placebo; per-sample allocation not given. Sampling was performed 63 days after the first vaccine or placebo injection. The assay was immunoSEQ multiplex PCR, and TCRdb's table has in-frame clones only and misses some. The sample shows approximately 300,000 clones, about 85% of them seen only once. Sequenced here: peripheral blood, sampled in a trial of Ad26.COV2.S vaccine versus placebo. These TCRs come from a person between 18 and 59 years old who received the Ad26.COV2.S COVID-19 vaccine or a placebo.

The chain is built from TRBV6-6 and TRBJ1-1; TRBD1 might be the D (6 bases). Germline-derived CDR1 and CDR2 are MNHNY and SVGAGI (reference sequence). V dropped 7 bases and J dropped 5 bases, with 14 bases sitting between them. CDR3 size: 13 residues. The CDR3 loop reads CASIQGGGTEAFF. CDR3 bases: TGTGCCAGCATTCAAGGGGGGGGGACTGAAGCTTTCTTT.

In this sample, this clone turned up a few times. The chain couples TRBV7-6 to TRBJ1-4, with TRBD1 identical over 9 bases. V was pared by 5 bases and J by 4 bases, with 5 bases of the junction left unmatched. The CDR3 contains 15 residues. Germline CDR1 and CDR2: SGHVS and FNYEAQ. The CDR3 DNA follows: TGTGCCAGCAGCATTGGGACAGGGAGTAATGAAAAACTGTTTTTT. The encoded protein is CASSIGTGSNEKLFF.

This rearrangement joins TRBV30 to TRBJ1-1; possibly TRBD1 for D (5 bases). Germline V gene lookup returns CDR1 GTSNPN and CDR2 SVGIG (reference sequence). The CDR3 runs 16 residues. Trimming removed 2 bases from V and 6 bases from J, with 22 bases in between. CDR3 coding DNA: TGTGCCTGGAGTTCTTCTCGGGGGGGGAGGGATGCTGAAGCTTTCTTT. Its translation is CAWSSSRGGRDAEAFF.

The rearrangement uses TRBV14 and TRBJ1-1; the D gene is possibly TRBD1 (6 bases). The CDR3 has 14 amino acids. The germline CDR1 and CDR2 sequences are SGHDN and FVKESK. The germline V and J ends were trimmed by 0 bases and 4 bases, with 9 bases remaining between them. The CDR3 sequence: CASSQEWGRTEAFF. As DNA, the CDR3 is TGTGCCAGCAGCCAAGAATGGGGGCGCACTGAAGCTTTCTTT.

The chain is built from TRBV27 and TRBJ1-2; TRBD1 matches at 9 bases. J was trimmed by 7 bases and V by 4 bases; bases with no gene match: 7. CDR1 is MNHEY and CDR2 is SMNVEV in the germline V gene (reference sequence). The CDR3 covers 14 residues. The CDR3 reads CASSSQGAGGGYTF. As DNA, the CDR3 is TGTGCCAGCAGTTCACAGGGGGCCGGGGGTGGCTACACCTTC.

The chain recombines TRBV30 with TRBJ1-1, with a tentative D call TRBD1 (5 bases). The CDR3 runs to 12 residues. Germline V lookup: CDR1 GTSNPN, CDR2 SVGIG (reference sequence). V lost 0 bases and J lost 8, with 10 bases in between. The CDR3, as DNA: TGTGCCTGGAGTGTGAGGTGGGGGGAAGCTTTCTTT. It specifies CAWSVRWGEAFF.

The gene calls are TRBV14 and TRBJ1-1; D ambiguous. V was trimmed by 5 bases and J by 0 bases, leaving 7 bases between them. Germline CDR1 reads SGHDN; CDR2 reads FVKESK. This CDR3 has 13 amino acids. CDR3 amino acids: CASSTGLNTEAFF. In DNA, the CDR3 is TGTGCCAGCAGCACGGGTTTGAACACTGAAGCTTTCTTT.

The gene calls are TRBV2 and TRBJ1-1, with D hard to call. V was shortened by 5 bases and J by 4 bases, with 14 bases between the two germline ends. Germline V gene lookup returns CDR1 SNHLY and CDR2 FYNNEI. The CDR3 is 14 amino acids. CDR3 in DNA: TGTGCCAGCAGTCCTCACTCTACCGCCACTGAAGCTTTCTTT. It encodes CASSPHSTATEAFF.

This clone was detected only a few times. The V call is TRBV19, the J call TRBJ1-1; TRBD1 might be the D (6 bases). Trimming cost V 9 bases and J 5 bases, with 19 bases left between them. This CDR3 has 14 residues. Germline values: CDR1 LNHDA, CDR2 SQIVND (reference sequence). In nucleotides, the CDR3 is TGTGCCAGCAGGGGCAGGGGTATGGGGACTGAAGCTTTCTTT. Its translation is CASRGRGMGTEAFF.

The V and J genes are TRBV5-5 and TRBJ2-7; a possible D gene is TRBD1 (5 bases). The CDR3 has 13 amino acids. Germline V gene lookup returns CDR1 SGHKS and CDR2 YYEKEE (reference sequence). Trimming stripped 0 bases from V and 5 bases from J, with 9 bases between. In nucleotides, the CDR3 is TGTGCCAGCAGCTTGGGGACAAAGGACGAGCAGTACTTC. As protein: CASSLGTKDEQYF.

The CDR3 loop is CASSYSILGDSDTQYF. The CDR3 DNA reads as TGTGCCAGCAGTTACTCGATTCTGGGAGATTCGGATACGCAGTATTTT. The chain joins TRBV6-2 or TRBV6-3 to TRBJ2-3; D is possibly TRBD2 (5 bases). The ends were cut back, 0 bases at V and 6 bases at J, with 16 bases in the middle. Per germline, CDR1 MNHEY and CDR2 SVGEGT. The CDR3 totals 16 residues.

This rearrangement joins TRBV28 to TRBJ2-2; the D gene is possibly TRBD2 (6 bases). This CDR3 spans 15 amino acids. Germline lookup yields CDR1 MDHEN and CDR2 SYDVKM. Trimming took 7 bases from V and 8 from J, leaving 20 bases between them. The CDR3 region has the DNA TGTGCCAGCATCGGCAGCCTAGCGAGGGTAGGGGAGCTGTTTTTT. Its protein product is CASIGSLARVGELFF.

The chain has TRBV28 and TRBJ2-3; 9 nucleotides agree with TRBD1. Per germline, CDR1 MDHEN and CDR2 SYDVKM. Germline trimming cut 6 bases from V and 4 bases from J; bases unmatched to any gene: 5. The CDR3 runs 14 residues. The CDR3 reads CASSETGGSDTQYF. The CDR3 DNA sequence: TGTGCCAGCAGCGAGACAGGGGGGTCAGATACGCAGTATTTT.

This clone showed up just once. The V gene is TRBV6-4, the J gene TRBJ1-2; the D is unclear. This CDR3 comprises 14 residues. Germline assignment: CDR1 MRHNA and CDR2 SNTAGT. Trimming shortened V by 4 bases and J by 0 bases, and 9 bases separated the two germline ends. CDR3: CASSVGFTNYGYTF. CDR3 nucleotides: TGTGCCAGCAGTGTTGGGTTTACTAACTATGGCTACACCTTC.

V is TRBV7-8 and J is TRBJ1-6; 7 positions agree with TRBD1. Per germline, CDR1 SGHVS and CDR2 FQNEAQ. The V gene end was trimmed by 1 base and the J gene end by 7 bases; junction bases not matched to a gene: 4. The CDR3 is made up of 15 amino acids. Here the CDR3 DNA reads TGTGCCAGCAGCTTAGGACAGGGACAGAATTCACCCCTCCACTTT. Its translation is CASSLGQGQNSPLHF.

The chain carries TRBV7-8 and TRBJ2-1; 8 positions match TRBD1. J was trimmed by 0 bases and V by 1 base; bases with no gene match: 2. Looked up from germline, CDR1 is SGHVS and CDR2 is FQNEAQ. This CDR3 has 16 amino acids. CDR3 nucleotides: TGTGCCAGCAGCTTAGGAGGGACAGGCTCCTACAATGAGCAGTTCTTC. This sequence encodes CASSLGGTGSYNEQFF.

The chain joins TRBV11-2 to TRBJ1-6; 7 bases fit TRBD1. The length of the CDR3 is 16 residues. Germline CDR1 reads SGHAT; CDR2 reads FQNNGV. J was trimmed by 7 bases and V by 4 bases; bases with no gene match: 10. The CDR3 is CASSSTTGAKNSPLHF. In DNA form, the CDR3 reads TGTGCCAGCAGCTCGACCACAGGGGCCAAGAATTCACCCCTCCACTTT. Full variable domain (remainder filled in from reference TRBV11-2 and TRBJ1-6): EAGVAQSPRYKIIEKRQSVAFWCNPISGHATLYWYQQILGQGPKLLIQFQNNGVVDDSQLPKDRFSAERLKGVDSTLKIQPAKLEDSAVYLCASSSTTGAKNSPLHFGNGTRLTVT.

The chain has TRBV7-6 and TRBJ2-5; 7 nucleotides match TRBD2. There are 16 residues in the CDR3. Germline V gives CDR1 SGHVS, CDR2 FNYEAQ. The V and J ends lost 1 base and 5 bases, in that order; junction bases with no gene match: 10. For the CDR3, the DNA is TGTGCCAGCAGCTTAGGTTCTAGCGGTCTTTTGGAGACCCAGTACTTC. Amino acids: CASSLGSSGLLETQYF.

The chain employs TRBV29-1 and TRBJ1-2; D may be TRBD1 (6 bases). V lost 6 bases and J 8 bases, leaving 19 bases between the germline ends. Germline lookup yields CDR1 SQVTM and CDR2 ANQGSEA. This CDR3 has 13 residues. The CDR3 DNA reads TGCAGCGTGGTGACAGGAGAACGGAAGGGCTACACCTTC. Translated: CSVVTGERKGYTF.

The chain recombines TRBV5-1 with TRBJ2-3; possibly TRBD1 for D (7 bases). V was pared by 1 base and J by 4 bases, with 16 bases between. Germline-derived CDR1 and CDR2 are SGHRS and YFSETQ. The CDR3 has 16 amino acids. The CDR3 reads CASSLRGPQGADTQYF. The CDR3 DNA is TGCGCCAGCAGCTTGCGGGGGCCCCAGGGGGCAGATACGCAGTATTTT.

CDR3 loop: CASSGPDRKAKNIQYF. DNA of the CDR3: TGTGCCAGCAGCGGCCCCGACAGAAAAGCCAAAAACATTCAGTACTTC. This chain connects TRBV21-1 to TRBJ2-4; TRBD1, the table's D call, lacks a check against the DNA. TRBV21-1 represents a pseudogene. The CDR3 runs to 16 residues.

Here the CDR3 reads CSAETGNEAFF. The DNA for the CDR3 is TGCAGCGCCGAGACAGGGAATGAAGCTTTCTTT. V and J are TRBV29-1 and TRBJ1-1; 7 bases are a match to TRBD1. V was clipped by 7 bases and J by 7 bases; unmatched bases: 6. Germline CDR1 and CDR2: SQVTM and ANQGSEA. CDR3 length: 11 amino acids.

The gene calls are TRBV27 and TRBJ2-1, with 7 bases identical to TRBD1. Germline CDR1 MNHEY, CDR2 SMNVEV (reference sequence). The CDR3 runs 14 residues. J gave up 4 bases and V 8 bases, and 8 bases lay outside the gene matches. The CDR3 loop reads CASRRGGLYNEQFF. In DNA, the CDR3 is TGTGCCAGCCGCCGAGGGGGCCTATACAATGAGCAGTTCTTC.

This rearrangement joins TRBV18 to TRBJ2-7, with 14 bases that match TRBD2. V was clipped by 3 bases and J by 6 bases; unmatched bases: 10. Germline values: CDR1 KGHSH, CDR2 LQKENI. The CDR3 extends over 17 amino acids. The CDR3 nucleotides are TGTGCCAGCTCACCCAATAGAGCTGGACTAGCGGGGGGCGAGCAGTACTTC. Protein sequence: CASSPNRAGLAGGEQYF. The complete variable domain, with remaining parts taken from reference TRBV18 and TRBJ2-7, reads NAGVMQNPRHLVRRRGQEARLRCSPMKGHSHVYWYRQLPEEGLKFMVYLQKENIIDESGMPKERFSAEFPKEGPSILRIQQVVRGDSAAYFCASSPNRAGLAGGEQYFGPGTRLTVT.

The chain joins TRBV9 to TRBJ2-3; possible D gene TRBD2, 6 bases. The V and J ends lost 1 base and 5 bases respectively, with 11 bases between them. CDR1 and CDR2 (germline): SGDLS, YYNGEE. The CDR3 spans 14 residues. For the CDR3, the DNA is TGTGCCAGCAGCGTATTGGGGGGTCAAGATACGCAGTATTTT. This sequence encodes CASSVLGGQDTQYF.

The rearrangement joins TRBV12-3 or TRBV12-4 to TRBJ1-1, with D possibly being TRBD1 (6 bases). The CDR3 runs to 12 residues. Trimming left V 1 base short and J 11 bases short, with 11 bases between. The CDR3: CASSLGGARAFF. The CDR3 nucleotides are TGTGCCAGCAGTTTAGGGGGGGCGCGGGCTTTCTTT.

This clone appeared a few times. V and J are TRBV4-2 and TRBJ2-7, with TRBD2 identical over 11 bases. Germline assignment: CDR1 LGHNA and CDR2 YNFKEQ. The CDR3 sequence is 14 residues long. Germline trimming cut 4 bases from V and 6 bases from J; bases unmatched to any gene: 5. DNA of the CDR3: TGTGCCAGCAGCCTTCGACTAGCGGGGAGCGAGCAGTACTTC. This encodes CASSLRLAGSEQYF.